This T cell receptor (beta chain) is from a study of early T cells in non-severe SARS-CoV-2 infection. Overall study: Sequencing of bulk RNA from unsorted whole blood was done, without chain pairing. Study observations and caveats: Anti-spike CD8 responses were favored by VDJdb matching, which missed private and CD4 specificities.

The TCR library protocol attached unique molecular identifiers to the individual cDNA molecules. TCRdb fed the 5' RACE reads into MiXCR, producing one record per CDR3 protein. The sample yields approximately 98,000 distinct CDR3 sequences, 9% to 14% seen once. This clonotype was seen only a few times. What it recognizes is unknown. With 5 bases clipped from V and 3 bases from J, the junction kept 7 bases outside the gene matches. CDR3 size: 14 residues. Germline CDR1 SEHNR, CDR2 FQNEAQ (reference sequence). This chain links TRBV7-9 with TRBJ2-7, with 7 bases identical to TRBD1. This clonotype originated in an adult who was a healthcare worker with PCR-confirmed SARS-CoV-2 infection or an uninfected control (not recorded which). The specimen sequenced was whole blood. The CDR3 DNA reads as TGTGCCAGCAGCCGAGGGGACAGCGGCTACGAGCAGTACTTC. Amino acids: CASSRGDSGYEQYF.